Listed here are 23 T cell receptor beta chains from one sample, sequenced in a study of CD8 T cells in Susac syndrome. Random hexamers were used to reverse transcribe the RNA input (roughly 0.5 to 1 ug). TCRdb called the immunoSEQ multiplex PCR reads again in MiXCR, with one record for every CDR3 protein. The table includes about 130,000 distinct CDR3 sequences, about 95% detected once. The material sequenced was CD4+ T cells from PBMCs. These receptor sequences come from a human donor in good health.

This clonotype appeared once. The V call is TRBV6-5, the J call TRBJ2-1; D tentatively reads TRBD1 or TRBD2 (5 bases each). The CDR3 has 13 residues. V lost 5 bases, J lost 4 bases, and 9 bases lay in between. In germline, CDR1 is MNHEY, CDR2 SVGAGI. CDR3 amino acids: CASSRDGYNEQFF. CDR3 nucleotides: TGTGCCAGCAGTAGGGACGGGTACAATGAGCAGTTCTTC.

This chain connects TRBV3-1 to TRBJ2-7; no firm D call. Looked up from germline, CDR1 is LGHDT and CDR2 is YNNKEL (reference sequence). V gave up 4 bases and J gave up 3 bases, with 10 bases separating them. The CDR3 is 13 residues long. The CDR3 protein is CASSRDIRYEQYF. CDR3 DNA: TGTGCCAGCAGCCGCGACATCCGCTACGAGCAGTACTTC.

The chain combines TRBV28 with TRBJ2-5; 8 bases map to TRBD2. After removal of 8 bases from V and 6 bases from J, the junction contained 8 bases not matched to a gene. This CDR3 has 13 residues. In germline, CDR1 is MDHEN, CDR2 SYDVKM. CDR3 sequence (DNA): TGTGCCAGCGTCACAGGCGGGAGGAAGACCCAGTACTTC. This codes for CASVTGGRKTQYF.

The gene calls are TRBV2 and TRBJ2-5; 7 positions agree with TRBD1. The CDR3 contains 14 residues. The ends lost 8 bases at V and 1 base at J; junction bases unmatched: 7. CDR1 and CDR2 (germline): SNHLY, FYNNEI. CDR3 sequence: CASPVGGSQETQYF. The CDR3 DNA reads as TGTGCCAGCCCGGTAGGGGGCAGCCAAGAGACCCAGTACTTC. Full variable domain (rest looked up from reference TRBV2 and TRBJ2-5): EPEVTQTPSHQVTQMGQEVILRCVPISNHLYFYWYRQILGQKVEFLVSFYNNEISEKSEIFDDQFSVERPDGSNFTLKIRSTKLEDSAMYFCASPVGGSQETQYFGPGTRLLVL.

J is TRBJ2-7 and V is TRBV7-2; 8 nucleotides align to TRBD1. Germline lookup yields CDR1 SGHTA and CDR2 FQGNSA. The CDR3 sequence is 15 residues long. With V trimmed by 5 bases and J by 7 bases, 13 bases remained unmatched. The CDR3 reads CASSTAPQGAREQYF. CDR3 nucleotide sequence: TGTGCCAGCAGCACCGCCCCGCAGGGGGCTAGAGAGCAGTACTTC.

The chain links TRBV3-1 to TRBJ2-5; the match to TRBD2 covers 10 bases. Germline lookup yields CDR1 LGHDT and CDR2 YNNKEL (reference sequence). Germline trimming cut 4 bases from V and 10 bases from J; bases unmatched to any gene: 9. This CDR3 region has 14 residues. The CDR3 protein is CASSPLAGEGNQYF. The DNA of the CDR3 is TGTGCCAGCAGCCCGCTAGCGGGAGAGGGTAACCAGTACTTC.

V and J are TRBV5-6 and TRBJ2-5, with 7 bases lining up with TRBD1. Looked up from germline, CDR1 is SGHDT and CDR2 is YYEEEE. V lost 5 bases to trimming and J lost 3 bases; unmatched junction nucleotides: 4. The CDR3 is 13 residues long. CDR3 in DNA: TGTGCCAGCAGTGTAGGGGGCGAAGAGACCCAGTACTTC. This encodes CASSVGGEETQYF. Using reference TRBV5-6 and TRBJ2-5 for the parts outside the CDR3, the full variable domain is DAGVTQSPTHLIKTRGQQVTLRCSPKSGHDTVSWYQQALGQGPQFIFQYYEEEERQRGNFPDRFSGHQFPNYSSELNVNALLLGDSALYLCASSVGGEETQYFGPGTRLLVL.

On this clonotype: One junction end does not reproduce the germline sequence, and a read error may be involved. This rearrangement joins TRBV18 to TRBJ2-7, with D maybe TRBD1 (6 bases). The CDR3 extends over 13 amino acids. Germline CDR1 is KGHSH and CDR2 is LQKENI. In nucleotides, the CDR3 is TGTGCCAGCTCGCCACAGGGAGCCTACGAGCAGTACTTC. It encodes CASSPQGAYEQYF.

The chain employs TRBV7-9 and TRBJ2-2; D remains ambiguous. V was clipped by 0 bases and J by 6 bases, with 8 bases between them. The CDR3 consists of 14 residues. Germline V CDR1 and CDR2: SEHNR, FQNEAQ (reference sequence). The CDR3 nucleotides are TGTGCCAGCAGCTTAGCGCTTTACGCCGGGGAGCTGTTTTTT. Translating gives CASSLALYAGELFF.

The rearrangement links TRBV5-1 to TRBJ1-4; weak D call: TRBD1 (6 bases). CDR1 is SGHRS and CDR2 is YFSETQ in the germline V gene. V lost 4 bases to trimming and J lost 6 bases, with 16 bases between them. The CDR3 totals 15 residues. The CDR3 loop reads CASSPAARGDEKLFF. CDR3 sequence (DNA): TGCGCCAGCAGCCCGGCAGCAAGGGGGGATGAAAAACTGTTTTTT.

The chain employs TRBV18 and TRBJ2-7; D remains ambiguous. This CDR3 spans 14 amino acids. V was clipped by 1 base and J by 6 bases, with 13 bases between them. From germline, CDR1 is KGHSH and CDR2 LQKENI. CDR3 sequence: CASSPLAEYAEQYF. The CDR3 coding sequence is TGTGCCAGCTCACCACTAGCAGAGTACGCCGAGCAGTACTTC.

The CDR3 nucleotides read TGTGCCAGCGGAGACAGGGGGAGGGAGCCCCAGCATTTT. It encodes CASGDRGREPQHF. The chain joins TRBV3-1 to TRBJ1-5, with 9 bases lining up with TRBD1. The CDR3 runs 13 residues. Germline V gene sequence: CDR1 LGHDT, CDR2 YNNKEL (reference sequence). After removal of 8 bases from V and 8 bases from J, the junction contained 7 bases not matched to a gene.

The chain links TRBV4-1 to TRBJ1-1; the D gene is possibly TRBD1 (6 bases). Between the trimmed V and J ends, which lost 1 base and 4 bases, there was a span of 16 bases. The CDR3 extends over 16 amino acids. CDR1 and CDR2 from the germline V gene are MGHRA and YSYEKL. The CDR3 coding sequence is TGCGCCAGCAGCCAAGCTACAGGGCTGACGGGCACTGAAGCTTTCTTT. Translating it yields CASSQATGLTGTEAFF.

The J gene is TRBJ2-2, the V gene TRBV12-3 or TRBV12-4; TRBD1 aligns across 8 bases. This CDR3 is 14 amino acids long. The J segment lost 4 bases and the V segment lost 4 bases, leaving 2 bases of the junction unmatched. The DNA for the CDR3 is TGTGCCAGCAGTTCTACAGGGGGCACCGGGGAGCTGTTTTTT. Translation: CASSSTGGTGELFF.

V usage is TRBV5-4 and J usage is TRBJ2-2, with 9 bases aligning to TRBD2. Trimming removed 6 bases from V and 4 bases from J; junction bases left unmatched: 10. Germline CDR1 SGHNT, CDR2 YYREEE (reference sequence). The CDR3 loop spans 16 amino acids. CDR3 sequence: CASTTGTSRPTGELFF. The DNA of the CDR3 is TGTGCCAGCACCACCGGGACTAGCAGACCCACCGGGGAGCTGTTTTTT.

This clonotype was picked up a small number of times. This chain links TRBV6-1 with TRBJ2-2; tentatively, D is TRBD1 (5 bases). The ends were cut back, 8 bases at V and 1 base at J, with 11 bases in the middle. The CDR3 loop spans 14 amino acids. CDR1 MNHNS and CDR2 SASEGT come from the germline V gene. CDR3 residues: CASRRQGNTGELFF. The CDR3 region has the DNA TGTGCCAGCCGGCGGCAGGGGAACACCGGGGAGCTGTTTTTT.

The table lists this clonotype with a count of one. The chain links TRBV29-1 to TRBJ1-1; possible D gene TRBD1, 6 bases. The CDR3 totals 13 residues. CDR1 and CDR2 (germline): SQVTM, ANQGSEA. The V end lost 3 bases, the J end lost 1 base, and 9 bases lay between the germline ends. The CDR3 here is CSVDRGTNTEAFF. CDR3 nucleotides: TGCAGCGTTGACAGGGGAACGAACACTGAAGCTTTCTTT.

The chain combines TRBV30 with TRBJ1-1, with 8 nucleotides matching TRBD1. The CDR3 has 13 amino acids. The germline V gene has CDR1 GTSNPN and CDR2 SVGIG (reference sequence). V shed 2 bases and J 10 bases; nucleotides not matched to a gene: 9. CDR3 in amino acids: CAWSSPRGLGAFF. The DNA for the CDR3 is TGTGCCTGGAGTTCACCCAGGGGGCTTGGAGCTTTCTTT.

The sample holds one count of this clonotype. The chain uses TRBV7-2 and TRBJ2-1, with TRBD2 matching over 10 bases. The germline CDR1 and CDR2 sequences are SGHTA and FQGNSA. V gave up 5 bases and J gave up 7 bases; unmatched junction bases: 5. The CDR3 runs to 14 residues. The chain's CDR3 is CASSLGLAWNEQFF. In nucleotides, the CDR3 is TGTGCCAGCAGCCTGGGACTAGCGTGGAATGAGCAGTTCTTC.

V and J are TRBV3-1 and TRBJ2-7; D ambiguous. V gave up 2 bases and J gave up 2 bases, with 10 bases separating them. There are 14 residues in the CDR3. CDR1 is LGHDT and CDR2 is YNNKEL in the germline V gene (reference sequence). The CDR3 sequence is CASSQNQITYEQYF. CDR3 nucleotides: TGTGCCAGCAGCCAAAACCAGATTACCTACGAGCAGTACTTC.

The CDR3 sequence: CASSQGRANGELFF. The CDR3 region has the DNA TGTGCCAGCAGCCAGGGGAGGGCCAACGGGGAGCTGTTTTTT. This chain joins TRBV3-1 and TRBJ2-2, with TRBD2 matching over 7 bases. CDR3 length: 14 residues. In germline, CDR1 is LGHDT, CDR2 YNNKEL (reference sequence). The V gene end was trimmed by 3 bases and the J gene end by 7 bases; junction bases not matched to a gene: 5.

This chain joins TRBV7-6 and TRBJ1-1; a possible D gene is TRBD1 (5 bases). The CDR3 runs 14 residues. Trimming shortened V by 3 bases and J by 1 base, and 9 bases separated the two germline ends. Germline V CDR1 and CDR2: SGHVS, FNYEAQ. The CDR3 nucleotides read TGTGCCAGCAGCTTGGGGGAGGGGAACACTGAAGCTTTCTTT. This gives the protein CASSLGEGNTEAFF.

The rearrangement joins TRBV2 to TRBJ2-5; 11 positions match TRBD1. J was trimmed by 4 bases and V by 6 bases; bases with no gene match: 4. In germline, CDR1 is SNHLY, CDR2 FYNNEI. The CDR3 sequence is 14 residues long. As DNA, the CDR3 is TGTGCCAGCAGCCGGACAGGGGGCGGAGAGACCCAGTACTTC. Translating gives CASSRTGGGETQYF. Full variable domain (rest looked up from reference TRBV2 and TRBJ2-5): EPEVTQTPSHQVTQMGQEVILRCVPISNHLYFYWYRQILGQKVEFLVSFYNNEISEKSEIFDDQFSVERPDGSNFTLKIRSTKLEDSAMYFCASSRTGGGETQYFGPGTRLLVL.